What follows are 21 T cell receptor beta chains derived from one specimen sequenced in a study of cytomegalovirus exposure and HLA in healthy donors. In the PCR, 60 Vbeta and 13 Jbeta primers were used. Sequenced by immunoSEQ multiplex PCR; TCRdb stores in-frame clones only, minus some. This sample has roughly 150,000 clones, with roughly 84% found just once. Sample: PBMCs. The receptor set was obtained from a man aged 25-40 years in good health and CMV-seronegative.

This sequence joins TRBV6-1 and TRBJ1-5; D perhaps matches TRBD1 (5 bases). Germline CDR1 is MNHNS and CDR2 is SASEGT. V was cut by 5 bases and J by 9 bases, with 11 bases left in between. The CDR3 consists of 12 residues. The CDR3 DNA reads TGTGCCAGCAGTTTCCAGGGTCCGCCCCAGCATTTT. Its translation is CASSFQGPPQHF.

This clone has just a few counts. The chain recombines TRBV7-2 with TRBJ1-2; D gene ambiguous. The V and J ends lost 5 bases and 5 bases respectively, with 9 bases between them. CDR1 and CDR2 (germline): SGHTA, FQGNSA. This CDR3 is built from 12 residues. CDR3 residues: CASSETPYGYTF. The CDR3 DNA is TGTGCCAGCAGCGAGACTCCTTATGGCTACACCTTC.

The chain joins TRBV9 to TRBJ1-1; D not certain. The CDR3 has 14 amino acids. In germline, CDR1 is SGDLS, CDR2 YYNGEE. V was cut by 2 bases and J by 0 bases, with 8 bases left in between. CDR3 in DNA: TGTGCCAGCAGCGTCGCGAGTATGAACACTGAAGCTTTCTTT. Amino acids: CASSVASMNTEAFF.

The chain recombines TRBV5-1 with TRBJ2-1; D is perhaps TRBD2 (6 bases). Trimming removed 4 bases at V and 5 bases at J, with 13 bases between. The CDR3 contains 14 residues. Looked up from germline, CDR1 is SGHRS and CDR2 is YFSETQ. The CDR3 here is CASSQAPGDNEQFF. CDR3 in DNA: TGCGCCAGCAGCCAAGCGCCGGGGGACAATGAGCAGTTCTTC.

A few counts support this clone. The CDR3 DNA reads TGTGCCAGCAGGAGATCGCAGGGAAGCAATGAGCAGTTCTTC. Its translation: CASRRSQGSNEQFF. The rearrangement uses TRBV2 and TRBJ2-1, with a weak D call TRBD1 (5 bases). The V end was cut by 6 bases, the J end by 6 bases, with 15 bases between. The germline V gene has CDR1 SNHLY and CDR2 FYNNEI. This CDR3 has 14 residues.

The DNA for the CDR3 is TGTGCCAGCAGCTTAGCGCCGGCAGAGGGGGATAATTCACCCCTCCACTTT. Protein product: CASSLAPAEGDNSPLHF. V is TRBV7-6 and J is TRBJ1-6, with D possibly matching TRBD1 (6 bases). The CDR3 sequence is 17 residues long. Germline lookup yields CDR1 SGHVS and CDR2 FNYEAQ. V was pared by 0 bases and J by 5 bases, with 14 bases between.

This clone was seen only a few times. V gene TRBV7-6 combines with J gene TRBJ2-3; 8 bases are a match to TRBD1. J was trimmed by 0 bases and V by 4 bases; bases with no gene match: 3. The CDR3 length is 15 residues. CDR1 is SGHVS, CDR2 FNYEAQ, per germline. This CDR3 reads CASSSQGASTDTQYF. The CDR3 DNA sequence: TGTGCCAGCAGCTCCCAGGGGGCTAGCACAGATACGCAGTATTTT. The entire variable domain, with the rest obtained from reference TRBV7-6 and TRBJ2-3, is as follows: GAGVSQSPRYKVTKRGQDVALRCDPISGHVSLYWYRQALGQGPEFLTYFNYEAQQDKSGLPNDRFSAERPEGSISTLTIQRTEQRDSAMYRCASSSQGASTDTQYFGPGTRLTVL.

The chain combines TRBV4-2 with TRBJ2-7, with TRBD2 matching 7 bases. The junction had 6 bases not matched to a gene; V was cut back by 1 base and J by 3 bases. CDR3 length: 15 residues. Germline CDR1 reads LGHNA; CDR2 reads YNFKEQ. The CDR3 nucleotides read TGTGCCAGCAGCCAAGGTTCTAGCGGCAACTACGAGCAGTACTTC. As protein: CASSQGSSGNYEQYF.

The chain's CDR3 is CASSQNLQGAGETQYF. In DNA, the CDR3 is TGTGCCAGCAGCCAAAATCTACAGGGGGCGGGAGAGACCCAGTACTTC. The chain uses TRBV7-2 and TRBJ2-5, with 9 nucleotides matching TRBD1. The CDR3 runs 16 residues. Germline V gene sequence: CDR1 SGHTA, CDR2 FQGNSA. V was clipped by 5 bases and J by 4 bases; unmatched bases: 11.

This chain joins TRBV7-9 and TRBJ2-1; TRBD2 might be the D (7 bases). The CDR3 spans 16 residues. Trimming removed 0 bases at V and 7 bases at J, with 16 bases between. The germline gives CDR1 SEHNR, CDR2 FQNEAQ (reference sequence). The CDR3 sequence: CASSLAGGLRVNEQFF. The CDR3 nucleotides read TGTGCCAGCAGCTTAGCGGGGGGGCTAAGGGTAAATGAGCAGTTCTTC.

The chain couples TRBV19 to TRBJ2-5, with 7 nucleotides matching TRBD1. V was pared by 4 bases and J by 3 bases, with 8 bases of the junction left unmatched. Germline CDR1 and CDR2: LNHDA and SQIVND (reference sequence). This CDR3 spans 15 amino acids. The CDR3: CASSTSGTDKETQYF. The CDR3 region has the DNA TGTGCCAGTAGTACCTCCGGGACAGATAAAGAGACCCAGTACTTC.

In DNA form, the CDR3 reads TGTGCCAGCAGCGTAAGCGGGGGCCAGGAGACCCAGTACTTC. Translating it yields CASSVSGGQETQYF. The chain carries TRBV9 and TRBJ2-5; TRBD2 matches at 8 bases. The germline CDR1 and CDR2 sequences are SGDLS and YYNGEE. Unmatched junction bases numbered 4, after V lost 1 base and J lost 5 bases. The CDR3 extends over 14 amino acids. Drawing the rest from reference TRBV9 and TRBJ2-5, the complete variable domain is DSGVTQTPKHLITATGQRVTLRCSPRSGDLSVYWYQQSLDQGLQFLIQYYNGEERAKGNILERFSAQQFPDLHSELNLSSLELGDSALYFCASSVSGGQETQYFGPGTRLLVL.

J is TRBJ2-7 and V is TRBV19, with TRBD1 identical over 7 bases. J gave up 0 bases and V 0 bases, and 5 bases lay outside the gene matches. The CDR3 is 16 residues long. The germline CDR1 and CDR2 sequences are LNHDA and SQIVND (reference sequence). The CDR3 DNA follows: TGTGCCAGTAGTATAGATAAGGGACAGAGCTCCTACGAGCAGTACTTC. This sequence encodes CASSIDKGQSSYEQYF. Drawing the rest from reference TRBV19 and TRBJ2-7, the complete variable domain is DGGITQSPKYLFRKEGQNVTLSCEQNLNHDAMYWYRQDPGQGLRLIYYSQIVNDFQKGDIAEGYSVSREKKESFPLTVTSAQKNPTAFYLCASSIDKGQSSYEQYFGPGTRLTVT.

The rearrangement links TRBV6-1 to TRBJ2-1, with D tentatively TRBD1 (5 bases). The germline gives CDR1 MNHNS, CDR2 SASEGT. The length of the CDR3 is 13 residues. V was pared by 6 bases and J by 5 bases, with 11 bases between. CDR3 sequence: CASSPDSNNEQFF. CDR3 coding DNA: TGTGCCAGCAGCCCCGACAGCAACAATGAGCAGTTCTTC.

V and J are TRBV11-3 and TRBJ2-7, with 8 bases matching TRBD2. Trimming removed 0 bases from V and 0 bases from J; junction bases left unmatched: 4. The CDR3 spans 16 residues. Germline CDR1 is SGHNT and CDR2 is YENEEA. The DNA for the CDR3 is TGTGCCAGCAGCTTAGATCCAGGGACTAGCTCCTACGAGCAGTACTTC. Its translation is CASSLDPGTSSYEQYF.

This sequence joins TRBV10-3 and TRBJ2-1, with 10 bases identical to TRBD2. The germline V gene encodes CDR1 ENHRY and CDR2 SYGVKD. V was clipped by 0 bases and J by 1 base; unmatched bases: 3. CDR3 length: 17 amino acids. Written as DNA, the CDR3 is TGTGCCATCAGTGAGTCAGGACTAGCGGTATCCTACAATGAGCAGTTCTTC. It is translated as CAISESGLAVSYNEQFF.

The chain has TRBV6-5 and TRBJ2-5; 9 bases are shared with TRBD2. Germline V lookup: CDR1 MNHEY, CDR2 SVGAGI. V shed 7 bases and J 7 bases; nucleotides not matched to a gene: 13. CDR3 length: 15 amino acids. This CDR3 reads CASTQETSGWGTQYF. The CDR3 DNA follows: TGTGCCAGCACACAAGAGACTAGCGGTTGGGGGACCCAGTACTTC.

The chain carries TRBV7-9 and TRBJ2-7; 10 bases align to TRBD2. The CDR3 totals 14 residues. The V gene end was trimmed by 2 bases and the J gene end by 2 bases; junction bases not matched to a gene: 0. Germline CDR1 is SEHNR and CDR2 is FQNEAQ (reference sequence). CDR3 coding DNA: TGTGCCAGCAGCTTACTAGCGGGGGCCTACGAGCAGTACTTC. Translation: CASSLLAGAYEQYF.

This clone was seen more than once but under ten times. At one boundary the junction diverges from the germline segment, which might be a read error. The chain joins TRBV4-3 to TRBJ2-1; 10 positions match TRBD2. There are 14 residues in the CDR3. CDR1 is LGHNA, CDR2 YSLEER, per germline. This CDR3 is CASSQGGAGSGRVF. The CDR3 DNA reads TGCGCCAGCAGCCAGGGGGGGGCCGGGAGCGGGAGGGTCTTC.

This rearrangement joins TRBV2 to TRBJ1-4; 7 bases line up with TRBD1. The CDR3 contains 13 residues. Losses at the gene ends were 8 bases for V and 7 bases for J; bases not matched to a gene: 7. Per germline, CDR1 SNHLY and CDR2 FYNNEI. The CDR3 DNA reads TGTGCCAGCCTACGACAGGGCGGTGAAAAACTGTTTTTT. Protein sequence: CASLRQGGEKLFF.

This chain links TRBV19 with TRBJ1-3; tentatively, D is TRBD1 (6 bases). Germline V lookup: CDR1 LNHDA, CDR2 SQIVND (reference sequence). CDR3 length: 15 amino acids. V was shortened by 5 bases and J by 4 bases, with 15 bases between the two germline ends. This chain's CDR3 is CASSLGQSTGNTIYF. Written as DNA, the CDR3 is TGTGCCAGTAGTCTCGGACAGAGTACAGGAAACACCATATATTTT.